This TCR beta chain was found in a study of T cell responses to AZD1222 COVID-19 vaccine. Data came from immunoSEQ multiplex PCR; TCRdb stores just in-frame clones and leaves some out. The sample holds 150,000 to 200,000 clones; approximately 90% are singletons and the top ten take over 1%. Study observations and caveats: Spike-specific TCR breadth rose after two AZD1222 doses, and depth rose as well.

To note about this clone: Its antigen is undetermined.

The sequences come from peripheral blood, collected 28 days after the second AZD1222 dose. This sequence originates from an adult who received the AZD1222 COVID-19 vaccine.

CDR3 sequence reads: CASTISRGDTQYF. For the CDR3, the DNA is TGTGCCAGCACCATCTCTAGGGGAGATACGCAGTATTTT. The chain carries TRBV5-6 and TRBJ2-3; a possible D gene is TRBD1 (5 bases). The CDR3 runs to 13 residues. Germline assignment: CDR1 SGHDT and CDR2 YYEEEE. Trimming removed 6 bases at V and 5 bases at J, with 13 bases between. The variable domain in full, with the rest retrieved from reference TRBV5-6 and TRBJ2-3, is DAGVTQSPTHLIKTRGQQVTLRCSPKSGHDTVSWYQQALGQGPQFIFQYYEEEERQRGNFPDRFSGHQFPNYSSELNVNALLLGDSALYLCASTISRGDTQYFGPGTRLTVL.